This TCR beta chain is drawn from a study of metastatic and nonmetastatic thyroid tumors. Across the whole study: Repertoires from blood and tumor or nodule tissue of malignant and benign thyroid patients were compared.

Ahead of thyroid surgery, no patient had received treatment of any kind. TCRdb re-processed the PCR reads through MiXCR. The data hold 30,000 to 35,000 clones, with 30% to 40% observed a single time. The V end was cut by 6 bases, the J end by 6 bases, with 15 bases between. Looked up from germline, CDR1 is SEHNR and CDR2 is FQNEAQ (reference sequence). The CDR3 sequence is 14 residues long. This clone was picked up a small number of times. Its antigen is undetermined. Study-wide results and limits: Malignant thyroid tumors reportedly exceeded benign nodules significantly in TCR beta diversity, with the difference appearing in blood and tumor.

The V gene is TRBV7-9, the J gene TRBJ2-1; TRBD2 might be the D (7 bases). The sequence was obtained from a female donor with papillary thyroid cancer or a benign thyroid nodule (not recorded which). Some clones in this sample may be carry-over from other donors' samples. Sequencing was done on a sample of tumor tissue. The CDR3: CASRRGQGPNEQFF. CDR3 coding DNA: TGTGCCAGCAGGCGGGGGCAGGGGCCCAATGAGCAGTTCTTC.